The 6 T cell receptor beta chains in this list originate from one sample, sequenced in a study of human T cells and chemical hapten exposure. From the RACE reads, TCRdb called clonotypes with MiXCR, one entry per CDR3 protein. The sample has roughly 69,000 distinct CDR3 sequences, over 9% seen once. Described time point: patch test 2, 6 weeks after DPC sensitization. This sample's treatment: therapeutic diphenylcyclopropenone sensitization with weekly scalp DPC. The sample was whole blood, taken in connection with sensitization to the hapten diphenylcyclopropenone (DPC). The receptors stem from a woman aged 45-65 years with alopecia areata. Some clones in this sample may be carry-over from other donors' samples.

The chain combines TRBV9 with TRBJ2-7, with D unresolved. V was pared by 1 base and J by 0 bases, with 8 bases between. The CDR3 length is 14 residues. CDR1 SGDLS and CDR2 YYNGEE come from the germline V gene. The CDR3 reads CASSVSPLSYEQYF. In nucleotides, the CDR3 is TGTGCCAGCAGCGTATCGCCCCTCTCCTACGAGCAGTACTTC.

This clonotype was detected a few times. The rearrangement uses TRBV7-3 and TRBJ2-3, with D maybe TRBD2 (6 bases). The V and J ends lost 5 bases and 5 bases respectively, with 14 bases between them. The germline CDR1 and CDR2 sequences are SGHTA and FQGTGA. The CDR3 consists of 14 residues. CDR3 coding DNA: TGTGCCAGCAGCCCCGGAGGGGCCGGAGATACGCAGTATTTT. It specifies CASSPGGAGDTQYF.

By sample share, this clonotype is medium-sized. The rearrangement links TRBV20-1 to TRBJ2-3, with 12 bases identical to TRBD2. The CDR3 consists of 16 residues. Per germline, CDR1 DFQATT and CDR2 SNEGSKA (reference sequence). V dropped 6 bases and J dropped 6; count of bases not matched to a gene: 13. Here the CDR3 DNA reads TGCAGTGCCCCCTCCCGGGGCCTAGCGGGGGGGGATACGCAGTATTTT. This gives the protein CSAPSRGLAGGDTQYF.

In this sample, this clonotype turned up many times. This chain uses TRBV20-1 with TRBJ2-2, with D possibly TRBD2 on 6 matching bases. Germline CDR1 reads DFQATT; CDR2 reads SNEGSKA (reference sequence). The length of the CDR3 is 14 residues. Trimming shortened V by 0 bases and J by 9 bases, and 14 bases separated the two germline ends. CDR3 amino acids: CSARDYGGDRELFF. CDR3 bases: TGCAGTGCTAGAGATTACGGAGGGGATAGGGAGCTGTTTTTT.

This clonotype was counted at least ten times. The J gene is TRBJ1-5, the V gene TRBV2; the D gene is possibly TRBD1 (5 bases). The germline V gene has CDR1 SNHLY and CDR2 FYNNEI. V lost 1 base to trimming and J lost 2 bases, with 9 bases between them. CDR3 length: 15 residues. CDR3 loop: CASSEVGGGNQPQHF. The DNA of the CDR3 is TGTGCCAGCAGTGAAGTCGGAGGGGGCAATCAGCCCCAGCATTTT.

J is TRBJ2-2 and V is TRBV20-1; 7 bases match TRBD1. Germline trimming cut 4 bases from V and 5 bases from J; bases unmatched to any gene: 7. Germline CDR1 reads DFQATT; CDR2 reads SNEGSKA (reference sequence). The CDR3 has 14 amino acids. This chain's CDR3 is CSATPHRGTGELFF. The CDR3 DNA sequence: TGCAGTGCTACACCCCACAGGGGAACCGGGGAGCTGTTTTTT.